A single count supports the clone carrying this T cell receptor beta chain. Looked up from germline, CDR1 is MNHNS and CDR2 is SASEGT. V gave up 7 bases and J gave up 4 bases, with 16 bases separating them. The CDR3 contains 14 residues. This entry comes from a study of long-term antiretroviral therapy in people with HIV. Survey-level immunoSEQ v3.0 assays were run. This table comes from immunoSEQ multiplex PCR, and its TCRdb copy is limited to in-frame clones, with some not included. The sample lists more than 20,000 clones, about 88% occurring once. Samples held about 0.9-10 million cryopreserved PBMC before DNA extraction.

Sequenced material: unsorted PBMCs, taken about 2.6 years after starting antiretroviral therapy. This sequence originates from a middle-aged man with HIV. The chain recombines TRBV6-1 with TRBJ1-1; D remains unclear. The CDR3 DNA is TGTGCCAGCACTGCCTTTGGGGTGGGCACTGAAGCTTTCTTT. This codes for CASTAFGVGTEAFF.